This record concerns one TCR beta chain sequence. The CDR3 length is 14 residues. Germline values: CDR1 MDHEN, CDR2 SYDVKM. Trimming shortened V by 3 bases and J by 2 bases, and 10 bases separated the two germline ends. These data are taken from a study of shared clonotypes between healthy human individuals. TCRdb keeps only in-frame clones here, not all; method: immunoSEQ multiplex PCR. The sample has over 950,000 clones, roughly 80% seen once. This sequence was found in a young man in good health. Some clones in this sample may be carry-over from other donors' samples. Sequencing was performed on memory CD4+ T cells from PBMCs. As to subset: CD45RA-negative fraction. This sequence joins TRBV28 and TRBJ1-2; a possible D gene is TRBD1 (6 bases). Written as DNA, the CDR3 is TGTGCCAGCAGTTTCGGGGGGGGCAACTATGGCTACACCTTC. Translating it yields CASSFGGGNYGYTF.